A single sample gave rise to the 13 T cell receptor beta chains below, sequenced in a study of cytomegalovirus exposure and HLA in healthy donors. Repertoires were generated with immunoSEQ multiplex PCR, while TCRdb's copy carries only in-frame clones and drops some. The repertoire holds over 60,000 clones, with nearly 96% as singletons. Sequenced input: PBMCs. The receptors come from a woman between 18 and 29 years old in good health and CMV-seropositive.

The rearrangement uses TRBV27 and TRBJ2-2, with TRBD2 as a possible D gene (6 bases). The germline V and J ends were trimmed by 2 bases and 4 bases, with 17 bases remaining between them. Germline values: CDR1 MNHEY, CDR2 SMNVEV (reference sequence). The CDR3 covers 17 residues. The CDR3 region has the DNA TGTGCCAGCAGTTTAGACGTCCAGCGGGCAGCCACCGGGGAGCTGTTTTTT. It yields the protein CASSLDVQRAATGELFF.

The gene calls are TRBV29-1 and TRBJ2-1; D is possibly TRBD2 (6 bases). V was shortened by 4 bases and J by 6 bases, with 13 bases between the two germline ends. Germline V gene lookup returns CDR1 SQVTM and CDR2 ANQGSEA. The CDR3 runs 13 residues. Written as DNA, the CDR3 is TGCAGCGTTGTTCGCGGGATAGGCAATGAGCAGTTCTTC. The encoded protein is CSVVRGIGNEQFF.

The chain is built from TRBV5-1 and TRBJ2-7, with D perhaps matching TRBD1 (5 bases). The V end lost 0 bases, the J end lost 5 bases, and 12 bases lay between the germline ends. Per the germline V gene, CDR1 is SGHRS and CDR2 is YFSETQ. The CDR3 spans 14 residues. CDR3 sequence (DNA): TGCGCCAGCAGCTTGGCCGCAGGGTCCCACGAGCAGTACTTC. Its translation: CASSLAAGSHEQYF.

This rearrangement joins TRBV29-1 to TRBJ2-2, with D possibly matching TRBD1 (5 bases). The germline CDR1 and CDR2 sequences are SQVTM and ANQGSEA. Trimming took 7 bases from V and 4 from J, leaving 10 bases between them. This CDR3 has 12 amino acids. CDR3 protein: CSAGQPTGELFF. CDR3 nucleotides: TGCAGCGCCGGACAACCCACCGGGGAGCTGTTTTTT.

V and J are TRBV5-4 and TRBJ2-3; TRBD2 matches 13 bases. The germline V gene has CDR1 SGHNT and CDR2 YYREEE (reference sequence). V shed 0 bases and J 4 bases; nucleotides not matched to a gene: 5. The CDR3 loop spans 17 amino acids. DNA of the CDR3: TGTGCCAGCAGCTTGGCCACTAGCGGGAGGGCCCCAGATACGCAGTATTTT. It encodes CASSLATSGRAPDTQYF.

This clone is a singleton in its sample. V is TRBV6-5 and J is TRBJ1-2; tentatively, D is TRBD1 (5 bases). The V end lost 5 bases, the J end lost 0 bases, and 13 bases lay between the germline ends. CDR3 length: 15 amino acids. CDR1 and CDR2 from the germline V gene are MNHEY and SVGAGI. This CDR3 is CASSKDRSPNYGYTF. DNA of the CDR3: TGTGCCAGCAGTAAAGACAGATCACCTAACTATGGCTACACCTTC.

This chain uses TRBV7-9 with TRBJ2-1; weak D call: TRBD2 (6 bases). V dropped 5 bases and J dropped 14 bases, with 13 bases sitting between them. This CDR3 contains 11 residues. From germline, CDR1 is SEHNR and CDR2 FQNEAQ (reference sequence). For the CDR3, the DNA is TGTGCCAGCAGCGCCGGAGGGCCGGAGTTCTTC. It translates to CASSAGGPEFF.

This chain uses TRBV11-2 with TRBJ2-2, with 11 bases identical to TRBD2. Germline CDR1 is SGHAT and CDR2 is FQNNGV. V trimming: 5 bases; J trimming: 6 bases; junction bases outside the gene matches: 11. This CDR3 region has 17 residues. CDR3 residues: CASSPLGSGRAAGELFF. DNA for the CDR3: TGTGCCAGCAGCCCCTTGGGTAGCGGGAGGGCCGCCGGGGAGCTGTTTTTT.

This rearrangement joins TRBV29-1 to TRBJ2-2, with 8 bases lining up with TRBD2. The V gene's germline CDR1 is SQVTM and CDR2 ANQGSEA. J was trimmed by 4 bases and V by 1 base; bases with no gene match: 5. The CDR3 sequence is 15 residues long. The CDR3 spells CSVEVAGGPTGELFF. The CDR3 region has the DNA TGCAGCGTTGAAGTGGCGGGAGGCCCCACCGGGGAGCTGTTTTTT.

The CDR3 coding sequence is TGTGCCAGCTCACCATATTCCGGGAACACTGAAGCTTTCTTT. This encodes CASSPYSGNTEAFF. The chain combines TRBV18 with TRBJ1-1; D is undetermined. The germline V gene has CDR1 KGHSH and CDR2 LQKENI. V lost 2 bases, J lost 1 base, and 8 bases lay in between. CDR3 length: 14 residues.

The rearrangement links TRBV6-5 to TRBJ1-4; D may be TRBD1 (6 bases). This CDR3 is built from 14 residues. Germline CDR1 and CDR2: MNHEY and SVGAGI. Trimming cost V 6 bases and J 7 bases, with 15 bases left between them. The CDR3 here is CASSTGGGGEKLFF. The CDR3 nucleotides read TGTGCCAGCAGCACCGGGGGAGGGGGTGAAAAACTGTTTTTT.

The chain is built from TRBV4-3 and TRBJ1-1; D unresolved. CDR3 length: 15 residues. CDR1 is LGHNA, CDR2 YSLEER, per germline. Between the trimmed V and J ends, which lost 0 bases and 4 bases, there was a span of 12 bases. The CDR3 DNA follows: TGCGCCAGCAGCCAAGAACCCCGCCCTAGCACTGAAGCTTTCTTT. This translates into CASSQEPRPSTEAFF.

CDR3 nucleotides: TGTGCCAGCAGTTTTCTTTACCCCCCATCGGACACCTACGAGCAGTACTTC. It translates to CASSFLYPPSDTYEQYF. The chain joins TRBV28 to TRBJ2-7, with D possibly TRBD1 on 5 matching bases. Germline V gene lookup returns CDR1 MDHEN and CDR2 SYDVKM. The CDR3 contains 17 residues. V was trimmed by 3 bases and J by 2 bases, leaving 20 bases between them.